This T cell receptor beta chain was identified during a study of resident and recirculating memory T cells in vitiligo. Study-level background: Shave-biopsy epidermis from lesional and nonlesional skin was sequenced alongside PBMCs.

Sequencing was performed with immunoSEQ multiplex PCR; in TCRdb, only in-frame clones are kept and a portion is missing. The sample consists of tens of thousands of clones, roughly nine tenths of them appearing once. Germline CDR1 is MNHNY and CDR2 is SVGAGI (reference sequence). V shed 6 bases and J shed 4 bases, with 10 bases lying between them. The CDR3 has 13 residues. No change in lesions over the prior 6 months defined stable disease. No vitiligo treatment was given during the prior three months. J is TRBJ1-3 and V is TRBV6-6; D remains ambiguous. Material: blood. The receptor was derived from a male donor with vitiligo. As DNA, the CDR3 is TGTGCCAGCAGCTCGGCGGGAGGAAACACCATATATTTT. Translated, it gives CASSSAGGNTIYF.